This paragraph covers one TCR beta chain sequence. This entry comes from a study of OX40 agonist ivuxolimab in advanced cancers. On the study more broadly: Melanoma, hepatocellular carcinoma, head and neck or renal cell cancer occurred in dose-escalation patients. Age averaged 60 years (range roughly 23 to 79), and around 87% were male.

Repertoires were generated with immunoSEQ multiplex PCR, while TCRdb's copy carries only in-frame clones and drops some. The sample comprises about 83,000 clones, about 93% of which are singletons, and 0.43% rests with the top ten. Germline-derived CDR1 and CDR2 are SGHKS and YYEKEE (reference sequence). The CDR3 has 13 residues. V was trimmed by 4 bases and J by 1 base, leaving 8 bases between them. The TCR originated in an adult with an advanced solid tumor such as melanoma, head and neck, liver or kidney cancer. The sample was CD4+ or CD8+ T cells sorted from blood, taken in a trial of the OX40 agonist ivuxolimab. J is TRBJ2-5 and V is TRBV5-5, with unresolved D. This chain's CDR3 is CASSRTSQETQYF. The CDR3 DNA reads TGTGCCAGCAGCAGAACAAGCCAAGAGACCCAGTACTTC.